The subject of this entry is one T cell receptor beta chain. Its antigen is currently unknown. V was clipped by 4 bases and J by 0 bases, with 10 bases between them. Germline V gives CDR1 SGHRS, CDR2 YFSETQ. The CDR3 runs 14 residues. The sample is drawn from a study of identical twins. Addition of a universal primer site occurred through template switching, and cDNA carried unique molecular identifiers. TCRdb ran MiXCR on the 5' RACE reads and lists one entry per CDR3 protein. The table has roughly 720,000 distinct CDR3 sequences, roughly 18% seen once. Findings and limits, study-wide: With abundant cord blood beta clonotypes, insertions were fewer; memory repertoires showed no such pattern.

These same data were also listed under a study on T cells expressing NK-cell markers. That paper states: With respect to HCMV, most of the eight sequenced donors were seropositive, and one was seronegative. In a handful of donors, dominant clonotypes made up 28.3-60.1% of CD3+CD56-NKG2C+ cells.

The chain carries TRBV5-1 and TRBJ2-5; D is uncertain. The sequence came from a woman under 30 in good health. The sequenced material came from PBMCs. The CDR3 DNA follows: TGCGCCAGCAGCCCTATGACTGACCAAGAGACCCAGTACTTC. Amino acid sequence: CASSPMTDQETQYF. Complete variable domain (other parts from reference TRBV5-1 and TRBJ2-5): KAGVTQTPRYLIKTRGQQVTLSCSPISGHRSVSWYQQTPGQGLQFLFEYFSETQRNKGNFPGRFSGRQFSNSRSEMNVSTLELGDSALYLCASSPMTDQETQYFGPGTRLLVL.